This passage covers 19 T cell receptor beta chains from one sample sequenced in a study of early T cells in non-severe SARS-CoV-2 infection. TCRdb fed the 5' RACE reads into MiXCR, producing one record per CDR3 protein. This sample carries some 59,000 distinct CDR3 sequences, 10% of them seen once, and the ten largest clones take roughly 4.5%. The sequenced sample consisted of whole blood. These receptors originate from an adult who was a healthcare worker with PCR-confirmed SARS-CoV-2 infection or an uninfected control (not recorded which).

This clonotype appeared a few times. J is TRBJ2-7 and V is TRBV5-4; TRBD1 agrees at 8 bases. Germline values: CDR1 SGHNT, CDR2 YYREEE (reference sequence). V gave up 4 bases and J gave up 1 base; unmatched junction bases: 7. CDR3 size: 15 residues. Here the CDR3 reads CASSAGGAGSYEQYF. CDR3 bases: TGTGCCAGCAGCGCAGGGGGCGCGGGTTCCTACGAGCAGTACTTC. The variable domain in full, completed from reference TRBV5-4 and TRBJ2-7, reads ETGVTQSPTHLIKTRGQQVTLRCSSQSGHNTVSWYQQALGQGPQFIFQYYREEENGRGNFPPRFSGLQFPNYSSELNVNALELDDSALYLCASSAGGAGSYEQYFGPGTRLTVT.

The gene calls are TRBV4-2 and TRBJ2-3, with D possibly matching TRBD2 (5 bases). The germline V gene encodes CDR1 LGHNA and CDR2 YNFKEQ. The CDR3 runs to 14 residues. Trimming left V 4 bases short and J 6 bases short, with 14 bases between. The CDR3 nucleotides are TGTGCCAGCAGCCGACTATCTCGTGAGGATACGCAGTATTTT. Amino acid sequence: CASSRLSREDTQYF.

The table lists this clonotype with many counts. This chain joins TRBV28 and TRBJ1-1, with 7 bases that match TRBD1. The CDR3 has 15 residues. The germline CDR1 and CDR2 sequences are MDHEN and SYDVKM. Trimming at V came to 8 bases and at J to 4 bases, leaving 13 bases not matched to a gene. CDR3 sequence reads: CASGWGTGVATEAFF. In nucleotides, the CDR3 is TGTGCCAGCGGATGGGGAACAGGGGTCGCCACTGAAGCTTTCTTT.

The V call is TRBV3-1, the J call TRBJ2-2; D unclear. V lost 4 bases and J lost 7, with 10 bases in between. CDR1 is LGHDT and CDR2 is YNNKEL in the germline V gene (reference sequence). The CDR3 spans 13 residues. The CDR3 region has the DNA TGTGCCAGCAGCCTGACTGACGTCGGGGAGCTGTTTTTT. As protein: CASSLTDVGELFF.

This clonotype was detected only a few times. The CDR3 DNA follows: TGTGCCAGCAGTCACGGGACTAGCGGGGTAAACACAGATACGCAGTATTTT. Translated, it gives CASSHGTSGVNTDTQYF. This chain links TRBV2 with TRBJ2-3; 13 bases agree with TRBD2. Trimming took 5 bases from V and 2 from J; bases not matched to a gene: 7. The CDR3 loop spans 17 amino acids. Germline assignment: CDR1 SNHLY and CDR2 FYNNEI.

This clonotype was recorded at least ten times. The chain employs TRBV18 and TRBJ2-1; 7 nucleotides agree with TRBD1. The length of the CDR3 is 13 residues. Trimming at V came to 6 bases and at J to 5 bases, leaving 4 bases not matched to a gene. The germline V gene has CDR1 KGHSH and CDR2 LQKENI. The CDR3 region is CASSLDRNNEQFF. The CDR3 DNA follows: TGTGCCAGCTCCTTGGACAGGAACAATGAGCAGTTCTTC.

This clonotype has a count of ten or more. The V and J genes are TRBV4-1 and TRBJ1-6, with D hard to call. The CDR3 runs 15 residues. With 2 bases removed from V and 9 bases from J, the gap between germline ends came to 14 bases. Germline V gene lookup returns CDR1 MGHRA and CDR2 YSYEKL. DNA of the CDR3: TGCGCCAGCAGCCAACCCGCGGTAGGTTCTTCACCCCTCCACTTT. It codes for CASSQPAVGSSPLHF.

A few counts support this clonotype. The chain joins TRBV6-6 to TRBJ2-3; 9 bases are shared with TRBD2. The junction had 22 bases not matched to a gene; V was cut back by 5 bases and J by 4 bases. This CDR3 contains 20 residues. Germline lookup yields CDR1 MNHNY and CDR2 SVGAGI (reference sequence). CDR3 nucleotide sequence: TGTGCCAGCAGTCCCCGGGGTAGCGGGGGCCCTCGGCGCAGTCCAGATACGCAGTATTTT. This codes for CASSPRGSGGPRRSPDTQYF.

V gene TRBV29-1 combines with J gene TRBJ2-2; possible D gene TRBD2, 5 bases. The V gene lost 0 bases and the J gene lost 4 bases, with 15 bases spanning the gap. Germline CDR1 reads SQVTM; CDR2 reads ANQGSEA. This CDR3 has 16 amino acids. CDR3 DNA: TGCAGCGTTGAAGATCTTCGGGGTCGTAGCACCGGGGAGCTGTTTTTT. It codes for CSVEDLRGRSTGELFF.

This clonotype appeared a few times. The chain carries TRBV20-1 and TRBJ2-7, with TRBD1 identical over 10 bases. The germline V gene has CDR1 DFQATT and CDR2 SNEGSKA (reference sequence). V lost 3 bases and J lost 6; bases outside the gene matches: 5. The CDR3 totals 13 residues. The CDR3 nucleotides are TGCAGTGCTAGGGGGGACAGGGGATTCGAGCAGTACTTC. It yields the protein CSARGDRGFEQYF.

This chain connects TRBV6-1 to TRBJ2-1; D is tentatively TRBD1 or TRBD2 (5 bases each). The CDR3 covers 13 residues. The germline CDR1 and CDR2 sequences are MNHNS and SASEGT. The V end was cut by 6 bases, the J end by 8 bases, with 14 bases between. CDR3 DNA sequence: TGTGCCAGCAGGGGGACGGCGATGGATGAGCAGTTCTTC. This codes for CASRGTAMDEQFF.

This clonotype was counted ten times or more. V usage is TRBV7-9 and J usage is TRBJ2-7, with 8 bases fitting TRBD1. V lost 5 bases to trimming and J lost 2 bases; unmatched junction nucleotides: 8. The V gene's germline CDR1 is SEHNR and CDR2 FQNEAQ (reference sequence). This CDR3 region has 15 residues. As DNA, the CDR3 is TGTGCCAGCAGCGGTACAGGGGGGAGTACCTACGAGCAGTACTTC. Its protein product is CASSGTGGSTYEQYF.

The CDR3 bases are TGTGCCAGCAGCCAAGACCCGCAAAGAACCTACGAGCAGTACTTC. Translation: CASSQDPQRTYEQYF. The V call is TRBV4-2, the J call TRBJ2-7; the D is unclear. The CDR3 is made up of 15 amino acids. The V end lost 0 bases, the J end lost 2 bases, and 11 bases lay between the germline ends. Germline CDR1 is LGHNA and CDR2 is YNFKEQ.

This clonotype came up many times. The genes are TRBV5-1 and TRBJ2-5; 8 nucleotides match TRBD1. Germline CDR1 is SGHRS and CDR2 is YFSETQ. V shed 5 bases and J 5 bases; nucleotides not matched to a gene: 5. The CDR3 totals 13 residues. The CDR3 DNA follows: TGCGCCAGCAGACCAGGGGGCGAGGAGACCCAGTACTTC. Translated: CASRPGGEETQYF.

This clonotype was recorded many times. V usage is TRBV4-1 and J usage is TRBJ1-6, with D unclear. Germline-derived CDR1 and CDR2 are MGHRA and YSYEKL. The CDR3 length is 14 residues. V shed 5 bases and J shed 14 bases, with 19 bases lying between them. The CDR3 spells CASSNDGSPFTLHF. DNA of the CDR3: TGCGCCAGCAGCAACGACGGTTCCCCCTTCACCCTCCACTTT.

This clonotype was recorded many times. The rearrangement links TRBV12-3 or TRBV12-4 to TRBJ2-7, with 7 positions matching TRBD1. This CDR3 has 15 residues. V shed 7 bases and J 3 bases; nucleotides not matched to a gene: 12. The DNA of the CDR3 is TGTGCCAGCACCAACCCAGGGGGTGGGGTCTACGAGCAGTACTTC. Its translation is CASTNPGGGVYEQYF.

This clonotype was seen more than once but under ten times. The chain combines TRBV20-1 with TRBJ1-5, with D possibly matching TRBD1 (5 bases). The CDR3 extends over 13 amino acids. CDR1 and CDR2 from the germline V gene are DFQATT and SNEGSKA (reference sequence). V lost 4 bases, J lost 3 bases, and 10 bases lay in between. The CDR3 spells CSAMGGFNQPQHF. The CDR3 DNA reads TGCAGTGCTATGGGGGGGTTCAATCAGCCCCAGCATTTT.

This clonotype was picked up a small number of times. This chain connects TRBV7-9 to TRBJ1-4; no clear D gene. Germline lookup yields CDR1 SEHNR and CDR2 FQNEAQ (reference sequence). This CDR3 contains 15 residues. Trimming took off 5 bases at V and 0 bases at J, with 10 bases between the two ends. CDR3 sequence: CASSPHPATNEKLFF. CDR3 DNA sequence: TGTGCCAGCAGCCCCCACCCAGCAACTAATGAAAAACTGTTTTTT.

V gene TRBV5-1 combines with J gene TRBJ2-1, with D possibly being TRBD2 (6 bases). With 4 bases removed from V and 4 bases from J, the gap between germline ends came to 15 bases. From germline, CDR1 is SGHRS and CDR2 YFSETQ. The CDR3 has 15 amino acids. The CDR3 region has the DNA TGCGCCAGCAGCCCCGGGACTCCCACTTACAATGAGCAGTTCTTC. Translation: CASSPGTPTYNEQFF.